The 28 T cell receptor beta chains given below trace back to one sample, sequenced in a study of T cells after posttransplantation cyclophosphamide listed by TCRdb under 2016. Libraries were prepared through the immunoSEQ multiplex PCR assay. TCRdb mirrors the immuneACCESS table, restricted to in-frame sequences. Some clones are absent from its copies; in checked studies, under half trace to an unresolved V gene, and the reason for the others is unknown. The sample records some 54,000 clones, 90% to 95% of which are singletons. Together, the top ten hold 2.9% of the sample. The sequenced sample was PBMCs. These receptors all stem from a woman in her 30s in good health and a related stem cell transplant donor.

This clone was recorded once. The chain uses TRBV5-4 and TRBJ1-2; 10 nucleotides match TRBD1. Losses at the gene ends were 4 bases for V and 7 bases for J; bases not matched to a gene: 4. Germline loops: CDR1 SGHNT, CDR2 YYREEE (reference sequence). The CDR3 consists of 13 residues. CDR3 in amino acids: CASSGDRGSGYTF. The CDR3 nucleotides are TGTGCCAGCAGCGGGGACAGGGGCTCTGGCTACACCTTC.

The chain couples TRBV2 to TRBJ2-7; 7 bases line up with TRBD1. The germline gives CDR1 SNHLY, CDR2 FYNNEI. The CDR3 is made up of 14 amino acids. The trim removed 6 bases at V and 4 bases at J, leaving 9 bases unmatched. The CDR3 sequence is CASRVGTVGYEQYF. In DNA form, the CDR3 reads TGTGCCAGCAGAGTCGGGACAGTTGGTTACGAGCAGTACTTC. The entire variable domain, with the rest obtained from reference TRBV2 and TRBJ2-7, is as follows: EPEVTQTPSHQVTQMGQEVILRCVPISNHLYFYWYRQILGQKVEFLVSFYNNEISEKSEIFDDQFSVERPDGSNFTLKIRSTKLEDSAMYFCASRVGTVGYEQYFGPGTRLTVT.

About this clone itself: The junction departs from germline at one end; a sequencing error may be responsible. Other DNA sequences in the same sample also yield this CDR3. This rearrangement joins TRBV30 to TRBJ2-3; 11 bases map to TRBD2. This CDR3 region has 15 residues. Germline CDR1 and CDR2: GTSNPN and SVGIG (reference sequence). CDR3 DNA: TGTGCCTGGAGTCCACTAGCGGGGGTTACAGGTACGCAGTATTTT. Encoded protein: CAWSPLAGVTGTQYF.

The chain employs TRBV30 and TRBJ1-6; tentatively, D is TRBD1 (6 bases). CDR1 and CDR2 (germline): GTSNPN, SVGIG (reference sequence). V was clipped by 3 bases and J by 3 bases, with 6 bases between them. This CDR3 contains 13 residues. CDR3: CAWRDSYNSPLHF. The CDR3 bases are TGTGCCTGGAGGGACAGCTATAATTCACCCCTCCACTTT.

This clone was seen a single time. The chain uses TRBV5-4 and TRBJ2-1; no firm D call. Between the trimmed V and J ends, which lost 3 bases and 5 bases, there was a span of 6 bases. CDR3 size: 12 residues. Looked up from germline, CDR1 is SGHNT and CDR2 is YYREEE (reference sequence). The CDR3 region has the DNA TGTGCCAGCAGCTCCAGTAACAATGAGCAGTTCTTC. Its protein product is CASSSSNNEQFF.

This chain connects TRBV7-8 to TRBJ1-2; D ambiguous. Germline V gene data show CDR1 as SGHVS and CDR2 as FQNEAQ. CDR3 length equals 12 residues. Trimming took off 1 base at V and 8 bases at J, with 8 bases between the two ends. The CDR3 DNA sequence: TGTGCCAGCAGCTTAGATGTCGGGGGCTACACCTTC. This gives the protein CASSLDVGGYTF. The variable domain in full, with the rest retrieved from reference TRBV7-8 and TRBJ1-2, is GAGVSQSPRYKVAKRGQDVALRCDPISGHVSLFWYQQALGQGPEFLTYFQNEAQLDKSGLPSDRFFAERPEGSVSTLKIQRTQQEDSAVYLCASSLDVGGYTFGSGTRLTVV.

The rearrangement joins TRBV7-3 to TRBJ2-2; 7 positions match TRBD2. Trimming cost V 0 bases and J 7 bases; bases outside gene matches: 5. This CDR3 has 15 amino acids. Germline V gene data show CDR1 as SGHTA and CDR2 as FQGTGA. This CDR3 reads CASSLTNSGGGELFF. The CDR3 DNA sequence: TGTGCCAGCAGCTTAACTAACTCGGGGGGCGGGGAGCTGTTTTTT.

This rearrangement joins TRBV5-1 to TRBJ1-6; D call uncertain. This CDR3 comprises 14 residues. Deletions cut 2 bases from V and 9 bases from J, with 12 bases between. Per germline, CDR1 SGHRS and CDR2 YFSETQ. Written as DNA, the CDR3 is TGCGCCAGCAGCTTCCAGGAAGTGGGTTCACCCCTCCACTTT. Its translation: CASSFQEVGSPLHF.

The chain is built from TRBV6-1 and TRBJ2-7, with D possibly TRBD1 on 6 matching bases. The CDR3 runs to 14 residues. Per the germline V gene, CDR1 is MNHNS and CDR2 is SASEGT. The V gene lost 6 bases and the J gene lost 3 bases, with 15 bases spanning the gap. CDR3 nucleotide sequence: TGTGCCAGCAGATTGACAGGCCACCTCTACGAGCAGTACTTC. Translation gives CASRLTGHLYEQYF.

The chain recombines TRBV5-1 with TRBJ2-1, with TRBD2 identical over 8 bases. The J segment lost 2 bases and the V segment lost 5 bases, leaving 6 bases of the junction unmatched. Germline CDR1 and CDR2: SGHRS and YFSETQ. The CDR3 contains 15 residues. The CDR3 coding sequence is TGCGCCAGCAGTTTCGGGGGGGCCGCCTACAATGAGCAGTTCTTC. Translated: CASSFGGAAYNEQFF. Based on the CDR3 plus reference TRBV5-1 and TRBJ2-1, the full variable domain is KAGVTQTPRYLIKTRGQQVTLSCSPISGHRSVSWYQQTPGQGLQFLFEYFSETQRNKGNFPGRFSGRQFSNSRSEMNVSTLELGDSALYLCASSFGGAAYNEQFFGPGTRLTVL.

The chain is built from TRBV7-9 and TRBJ2-2; a possible D gene is TRBD2 (5 bases). V lost 1 base and J lost 5, with 11 bases in between. Germline lookup yields CDR1 SEHNR and CDR2 FQNEAQ (reference sequence). This CDR3 contains 15 residues. The DNA for the CDR3 is TGTGCCAGCAGCTTAGTTTCGGGCGGGACCGGGGAGCTGTTTTTT. It translates to CASSLVSGGTGELFF.

The rearrangement links TRBV9 to TRBJ2-3; 9 bases fit TRBD1. Germline-derived CDR1 and CDR2 are SGDLS and YYNGEE. CDR3 size: 16 residues. V shed 4 bases, J shed 2 bases, and the junction held 8 bases outside the gene matches. The chain's CDR3 is CASSRWGQGNTDTQYF. Here the CDR3 DNA reads TGTGCCAGCAGCAGATGGGGACAGGGCAACACAGATACGCAGTATTTT.

This clone appeared once. The genes are TRBV4-1 and TRBJ1-2; 8 positions agree with TRBD1. The germline V gene encodes CDR1 MGHRA and CDR2 YSYEKL. V was pared by 4 bases and J by 4 bases, with 8 bases of the junction left unmatched. This CDR3 comprises 15 residues. The CDR3 is CASSRNFDRGYGYTF. CDR3 DNA sequence: TGCGCCAGCAGCCGGAATTTCGACAGGGGCTATGGCTACACCTTC.

V and J are TRBV5-1 and TRBJ2-5, with a weak D call TRBD1 (6 bases). This CDR3 is 15 amino acids long. V was shortened by 0 bases and J by 5 bases, with 14 bases between the two germline ends. Looked up from germline, CDR1 is SGHRS and CDR2 is YFSETQ. The CDR3 DNA reads as TGCGCCAGCAGCTTGGACAGGGTAGGCCACGAGACCCAGTACTTC. The encoded protein is CASSLDRVGHETQYF.

This sequence joins TRBV6-1 and TRBJ2-7; 8 nucleotides align to TRBD2. This CDR3 comprises 14 residues. J lost 2 bases, V lost 6 bases, and 6 bases had no gene match. The V gene's germline CDR1 is MNHNS and CDR2 SASEGT. The CDR3 is CASRAAGGTYEQYF. CDR3 DNA sequence: TGTGCCAGCAGGGCGGCGGGGGGAACCTACGAGCAGTACTTC.

The sample holds one count of this clone. The chain recombines TRBV5-6 with TRBJ2-2; TRBD1 matches at 7 bases. Germline CDR1 SGHDT, CDR2 YYEEEE. The CDR3 extends over 16 amino acids. V lost 0 bases, J lost 8 bases, and 10 bases stayed unmatched. DNA for the CDR3: TGTGCCAGCAGCTTGGCCTTGGACAGGTTGACTGGGGAGCTGTTTTTT. Amino acids: CASSLALDRLTGELFF.

J is TRBJ1-1 and V is TRBV4-3; 7 bases align to TRBD1. The V and J ends lost 2 bases and 1 base, in that order; junction bases with no gene match: 4. Germline CDR1 reads LGHNA; CDR2 reads YSLEER. CDR3 length equals 15 residues. CDR3: CASSQPGTANTEAFF. CDR3 bases: TGCGCCAGCAGCCAACCCGGGACAGCGAACACTGAAGCTTTCTTT.

V usage is TRBV19 and J usage is TRBJ2-7; maybe TRBD1 (6 bases). V was trimmed by 10 bases and J by 1 base, leaving 20 bases between them. The germline V gene encodes CDR1 LNHDA and CDR2 SQIVND (reference sequence). There are 15 residues in the CDR3. CDR3 sequence reads: CATSQPAGVSYEQYF. As DNA, the CDR3 is TGTGCCACCTCCCAGCCGGCAGGGGTGTCCTACGAGCAGTACTTC.

The V gene is TRBV4-3, the J gene TRBJ2-1; D unclear. The CDR3 is 15 amino acids. Trimming shortened V by 0 bases and J by 6 bases, and 12 bases separated the two germline ends. Germline V gene data show CDR1 as LGHNA and CDR2 as YSLEER. Here the CDR3 DNA reads TGCGCCAGCAGCCAAGATGAGGTCCAGCCCAATGAGCAGTTCTTC. It is translated as CASSQDEVQPNEQFF.

The rearrangement uses TRBV19 and TRBJ2-3; a possible D gene is TRBD2 (6 bases). V shed 6 bases and J shed 2 bases, with 27 bases lying between them. CDR1 and CDR2 from the germline V gene are LNHDA and SQIVND (reference sequence). CDR3 length: 19 amino acids. The chain's CDR3 is CASSPWRDRFRSITDTQYF. As DNA, the CDR3 is TGTGCCAGTAGCCCCTGGAGGGACCGGTTTCGGTCGATCACAGATACGCAGTATTTT. The entire variable domain, with the rest obtained from reference TRBV19 and TRBJ2-3, is as follows: DGGITQSPKYLFRKEGQNVTLSCEQNLNHDAMYWYRQDPGQGLRLIYYSQIVNDFQKGDIAEGYSVSREKKESFPLTVTSAQKNPTAFYLCASSPWRDRFRSITDTQYFGPGTRLTVL.

The chain is built from TRBV4-1 and TRBJ2-7; tentative D call: TRBD1 (6 bases). Germline V gene lookup returns CDR1 MGHRA and CDR2 YSYEKL. V shed 4 bases and J shed 6 bases, with 16 bases lying between them. The CDR3 spans 14 residues. CDR3: CASSLYPTGPEQYF. CDR3 in DNA: TGCGCCAGCAGCCTCTACCCGACAGGTCCCGAGCAGTACTTC.

As for this clone: The same CDR3 is also encoded by other DNA sequences in this sample. The rearrangement uses TRBV4-2 and TRBJ2-3; 16 bases map to TRBD2. Germline V gene data show CDR1 as LGHNA and CDR2 as YNFKEQ. This CDR3 region has 19 residues. The V gene end was trimmed by 1 base and the J gene end by 3 bases; junction bases not matched to a gene: 7. The CDR3 bases are TGTGCCAGCAGCCAAGCGGGGACTAGCGGGGGGGTCGGGACAGATACGCAGTATTTT. Its protein is CASSQAGTSGGVGTDTQYF.

The table lists this clone with a count of one. The chain has TRBV20-1 and TRBJ1-4; D may be TRBD1 (5 bases). The germline V gene has CDR1 DFQATT and CDR2 SNEGSKA (reference sequence). V was cut by 0 bases and J by 15 bases, with 11 bases left in between. The CDR3 has 11 residues. The CDR3 DNA reads TGCAGTGCTAGAGATGCAGGGTGGTTGTTTTTT. Encoded protein: CSARDAGWLFF.

This chain connects TRBV19 to TRBJ1-4, with D uncertain. Germline CDR1 and CDR2: LNHDA and SQIVND (reference sequence). The CDR3 spans 12 residues. V was cut by 2 bases and J by 12 bases, with 10 bases left in between. DNA of the CDR3: TGTGCCAGTAGTATACAGGCGAAGGAACTGTTTTTT. It codes for CASSIQAKELFF.

V gene TRBV7-2 combines with J gene TRBJ2-5; TRBD2 aligns across 11 bases. After removal of 5 bases from V and 2 bases from J, the junction contained 7 bases not matched to a gene. CDR3 length: 16 residues. Germline assignment: CDR1 SGHTA and CDR2 FQGNSA. CDR3 amino acids: CASSQSGTSGQETQYF. In DNA form, the CDR3 reads TGTGCCAGCAGCCAATCCGGGACTAGCGGACAAGAGACCCAGTACTTC.

This chain links TRBV5-6 with TRBJ1-1; 10 nucleotides match TRBD1. V trimming: 5 bases; J trimming: 5 bases; junction bases outside the gene matches: 9. The CDR3 runs to 15 residues. Germline-derived CDR1 and CDR2 are SGHDT and YYEEEE. The CDR3 loop is CASRYGDRGQTEAFF. As DNA, the CDR3 is TGTGCCAGCAGATACGGAGACAGGGGGCAAACTGAAGCTTTCTTT.

The rearrangement joins TRBV7-2 to TRBJ2-3; maybe TRBD2 (6 bases). This CDR3 region has 15 residues. From germline, CDR1 is SGHTA and CDR2 FQGNSA. Trimming pared 4 bases from V and 1 base from J, leaving 12 bases between. The CDR3 spells CASSSGLRGTDTQYF. In DNA form, the CDR3 reads TGTGCCAGCAGCTCGGGACTGCGAGGCACAGATACGCAGTATTTT. Full variable domain (missing parts from reference TRBV7-2 and TRBJ2-3): GAGVSQSPSNKVTEKGKDVELRCDPISGHTALYWYRQSLGQGLEFLIYFQGNSAPDKSGLPSDRFSAERTGGSVSTLTIQRTQQEDSAVYLCASSSGLRGTDTQYFGPGTRLTVL.

V gene TRBV11-1 combines with J gene TRBJ1-6; D possibly corresponds to TRBD1 (5 bases). This CDR3 has 16 amino acids. Between the trimmed V and J ends, which lost 2 bases and 8 bases, there was a span of 16 bases. The V gene's germline CDR1 is SGHAT and CDR2 FQDESV (reference sequence). As DNA, the CDR3 is TGTGCCAGCAGCTTAAACGCCGGGACGGGGGATTCACCCCTCCACTTT. It specifies CASSLNAGTGDSPLHF. The whole variable domain, filled in from reference TRBV11-1 and TRBJ1-6, reads EAEVAQSPRYKITEKSQAVAFWCDPISGHATLYWYRQILGQGPELLVQFQDESVVDDSQLPKDRFSAERLKGVDSTLKIQPAELGDSAMYLCASSLNAGTGDSPLHFGNGTRLTVT.